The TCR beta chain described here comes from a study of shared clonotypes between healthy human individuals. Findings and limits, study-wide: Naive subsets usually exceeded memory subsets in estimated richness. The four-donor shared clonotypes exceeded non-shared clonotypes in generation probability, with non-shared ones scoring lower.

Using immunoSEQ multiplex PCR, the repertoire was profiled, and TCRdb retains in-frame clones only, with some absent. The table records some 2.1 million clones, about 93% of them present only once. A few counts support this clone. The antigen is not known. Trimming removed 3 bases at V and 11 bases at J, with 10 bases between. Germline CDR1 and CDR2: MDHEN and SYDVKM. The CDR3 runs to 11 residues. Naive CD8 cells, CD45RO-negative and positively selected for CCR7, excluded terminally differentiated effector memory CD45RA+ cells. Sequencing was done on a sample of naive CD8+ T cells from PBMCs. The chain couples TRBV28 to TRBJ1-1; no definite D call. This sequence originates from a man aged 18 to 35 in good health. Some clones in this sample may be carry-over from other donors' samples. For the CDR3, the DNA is TGTGCCAGCAGTTTCGGGTTGGCTGCTTTCTTT. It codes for CASSFGLAAFF.